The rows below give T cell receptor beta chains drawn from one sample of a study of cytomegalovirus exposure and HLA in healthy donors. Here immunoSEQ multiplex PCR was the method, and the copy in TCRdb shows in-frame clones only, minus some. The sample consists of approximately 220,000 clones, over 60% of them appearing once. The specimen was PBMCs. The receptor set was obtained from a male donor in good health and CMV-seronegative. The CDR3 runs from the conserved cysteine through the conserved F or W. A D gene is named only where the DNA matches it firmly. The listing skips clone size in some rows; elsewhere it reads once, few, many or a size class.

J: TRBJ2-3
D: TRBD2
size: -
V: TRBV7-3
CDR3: CASSASGRGTDTQYF
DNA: TGTGCCAGCAGCGCAAGCGGGAGGGGGACAGATACGCAGTATTTT

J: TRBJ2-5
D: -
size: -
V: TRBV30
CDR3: CAWSVDRPAETQYF
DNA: TGTGCCTGGAGTGTCGACAGGCCGGCAGAGACCCAGTACTTC

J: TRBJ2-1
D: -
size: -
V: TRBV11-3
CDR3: CASSQGQDYNEQFF
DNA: TGTGCCAGCAGCCAAGGACAAGACTACAATGAGCAGTTCTTC

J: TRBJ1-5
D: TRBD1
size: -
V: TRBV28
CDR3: CASSLAQGDQPQHF
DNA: TGTGCCAGCAGTTTGGCGCAGGGGGATCAGCCCCAGCATTTT

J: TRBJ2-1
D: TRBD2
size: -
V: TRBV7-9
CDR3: CASSPLAGGINEQFF
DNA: TGTGCCAGCAGCCCTCTAGCGGGAGGTATAAATGAGCAGTTCTTC

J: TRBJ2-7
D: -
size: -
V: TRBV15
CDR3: CATSSLTGGEQYF
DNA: TGTGCCACCAGCAGCCTGACAGGCGGCGAGCAGTACTTC

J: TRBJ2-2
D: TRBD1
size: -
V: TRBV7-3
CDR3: CASSSDRANAGELFF
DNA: TGTGCCAGCAGCTCCGACAGGGCAAACGCCGGGGAGCTGTTTTTT

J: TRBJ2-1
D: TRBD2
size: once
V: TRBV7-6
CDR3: CASSGTSGAYNEQFF
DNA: TGTGCCAGCAGCGGGACTAGCGGGGCTTACAATGAGCAGTTCTTC

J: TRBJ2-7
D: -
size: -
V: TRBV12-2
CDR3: CASRTLTLAGGPREQYF
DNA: TGTGCAAGTCGCACTCTCACCTTAGCGGGGGGCCCCAGGGAGCAGTACTTC

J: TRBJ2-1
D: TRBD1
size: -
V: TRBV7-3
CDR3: CASSFTGQNYNEQFF
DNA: TGTGCCAGCAGCTTCACGGGACAGAACTACAATGAGCAGTTCTTC

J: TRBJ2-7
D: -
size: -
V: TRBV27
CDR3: CASSLRVEYEQYF
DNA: TGTGCCAGCAGTTTGCGGGTTGAGTACGAGCAGTACTTC

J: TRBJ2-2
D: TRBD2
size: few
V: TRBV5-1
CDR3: CASSLTSGSTGELFF
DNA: TGCGCCAGCAGCTTGACTAGCGGGAGTACCGGGGAGCTGTTTTTT

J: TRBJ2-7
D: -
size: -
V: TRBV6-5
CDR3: CASSQIGGSYEQYF
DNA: TGTGCCAGCAGTCAAATCGGCGGGTCGTACGAGCAGTACTTC

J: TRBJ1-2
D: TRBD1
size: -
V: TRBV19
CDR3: CASRSRDRGAGYTF
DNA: TGTGCCAGTAGGAGCCGGGACAGGGGGGCTGGCTACACCTTC

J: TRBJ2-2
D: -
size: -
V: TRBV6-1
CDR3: CASSPGVGTGELFF
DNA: TGTGCCAGCAGTCCAGGGGTTGGCACCGGGGAGCTGTTTTTT

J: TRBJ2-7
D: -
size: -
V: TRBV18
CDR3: CASSQTGRSYEQYF
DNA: TGTGCCAGCTCACAGACAGGAAGGTCCTACGAGCAGTACTTC

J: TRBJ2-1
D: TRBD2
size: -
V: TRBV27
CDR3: CASSSRSFGLAGYNEQFF
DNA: TGTGCCAGCAGTTCTCGAAGCTTCGGACTAGCGGGCTACAATGAGCAGTTCTTC

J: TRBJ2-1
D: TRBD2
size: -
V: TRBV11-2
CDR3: CASSLVLAGVPGREQFF
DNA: TGTGCCAGCAGCTTAGTTCTAGCGGGGGTTCCAGGCAGAGAGCAGTTCTTC

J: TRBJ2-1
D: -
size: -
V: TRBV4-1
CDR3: CASSHLYNEQFF
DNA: TGCGCCAGCAGCCACCTTTACAATGAGCAGTTCTTC

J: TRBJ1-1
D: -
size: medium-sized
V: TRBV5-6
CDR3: CASNLGGWDTEAFF
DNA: TGTGCCAGCAACTTGGGCGGGTGGGATACTGAAGCTTTCTTT

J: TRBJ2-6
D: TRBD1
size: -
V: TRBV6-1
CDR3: CVSSEQGAQGANVLTF
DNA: TGTGTCAGCAGCGAACAGGGGGCGCAGGGGGCCAACGTCCTGACTTTC

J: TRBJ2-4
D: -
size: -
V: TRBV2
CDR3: CASSELNREGIQYF
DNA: TGTGCCAGCAGTGAACTTAACAGGGAAGGCATTCAGTACTTC

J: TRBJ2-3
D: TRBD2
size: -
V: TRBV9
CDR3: CASSPRLDSGRPGDTQYF
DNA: TGTGCCAGCAGCCCCCGGTTAGATAGCGGGAGGCCAGGGGATACGCAGTATTTT

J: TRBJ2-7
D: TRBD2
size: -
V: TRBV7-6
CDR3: CASSTGVAGGKISYEQYF
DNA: TGTGCCAGCAGCACAGGGGTAGCGGGGGGGAAAATATCCTACGAGCAGTACTTC

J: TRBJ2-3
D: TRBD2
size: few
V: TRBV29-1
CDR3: CSSRTSSSTDTQYF
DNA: TGCAGCTCACGGACTAGCTCATCCACAGATACGCAGTATTTT

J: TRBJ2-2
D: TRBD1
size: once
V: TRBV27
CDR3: CASSHQTGAGELFF
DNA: TGTGCCAGCAGTCACCAGACAGGGGCCGGGGAGCTGTTTTTT

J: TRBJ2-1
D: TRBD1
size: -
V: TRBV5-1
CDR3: CASSTTGGYVNEQFF
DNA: TGCGCCAGCAGCACCACAGGGGGCTACGTGAATGAGCAGTTCTTC

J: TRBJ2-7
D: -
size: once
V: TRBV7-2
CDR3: CASSRGRGFSYEQYF
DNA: TGTGCCAGCAGCCGTGGGCGGGGTTTCTCCTACGAGCAGTACTTC

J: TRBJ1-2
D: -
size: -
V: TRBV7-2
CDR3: CASSFKAAFGYTF
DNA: TGTGCCAGCAGCTTTAAGGCGGCCTTTGGCTACACCTTC

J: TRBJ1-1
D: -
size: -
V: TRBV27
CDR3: CASSSGAEAFF
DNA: TGTGCCAGCAGTTCAGGGGCTGAAGCTTTCTTT

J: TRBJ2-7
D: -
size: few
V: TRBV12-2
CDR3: CASRYVGLGYEQYF
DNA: TGTGCAAGTCGCTATGTGGGACTCGGCTACGAGCAGTACTTC

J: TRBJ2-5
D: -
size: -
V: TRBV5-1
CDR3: CASSIAQETQYF
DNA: TGCGCCAGCAGCATAGCTCAAGAGACCCAGTACTTC

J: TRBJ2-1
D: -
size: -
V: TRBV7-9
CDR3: CASNNRDYNEQFF
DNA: TGTGCCAGCAACAACAGGGACTACAATGAGCAGTTCTTC

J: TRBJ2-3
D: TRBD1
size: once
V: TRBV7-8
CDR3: CASSPGGTGSDTQYF
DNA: TGTGCCAGCAGTCCTGGTGGGACAGGGAGTGATACGCAGTATTTT

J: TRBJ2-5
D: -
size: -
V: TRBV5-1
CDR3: CASTTEETQYF
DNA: TGCGCCAGCACAACAGAAGAGACCCAGTACTTC

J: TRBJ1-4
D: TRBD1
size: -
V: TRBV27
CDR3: CASSGRDRAAEKLFF
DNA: TGTGCCAGCAGTGGCCGGGACAGGGCGGCTGAAAAACTGTTTTTT

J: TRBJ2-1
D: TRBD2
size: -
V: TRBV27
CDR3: CASRPPGTSGGYNEQFF
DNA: TGTGCCAGCAGACCTCCTGGGACTAGCGGGGGCTACAATGAGCAGTTCTTC

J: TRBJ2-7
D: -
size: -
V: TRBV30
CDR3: CAWISGKTGVSYEQYF
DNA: TGTGCCTGGATATCTGGTAAGACGGGAGTCTCCTACGAGCAGTACTTC

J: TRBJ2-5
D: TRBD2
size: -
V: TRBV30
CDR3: CAWSVRKRDPKTQYF
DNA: TGTGCCTGGAGTGTACGGAAGCGGGACCCGAAGACCCAGTACTTC

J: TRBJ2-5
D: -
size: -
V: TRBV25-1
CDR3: CASTGGETQYF
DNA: TGTGCCAGCACTGGAGGAGAGACCCAGTACTTC

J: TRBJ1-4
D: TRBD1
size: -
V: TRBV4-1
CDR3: CASSQVGRDRGGEKLFF
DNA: TGCGCCAGCAGCCAAGTCGGCCGAGACAGGGGAGGTGAAAAACTGTTTTTT

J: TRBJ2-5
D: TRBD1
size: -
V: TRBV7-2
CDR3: CASSFFSGGQETQYF
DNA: TGTGCCAGCAGCTTTTTTTCAGGGGGCCAAGAGACCCAGTACTTC

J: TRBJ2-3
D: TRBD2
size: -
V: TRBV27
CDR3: CASSRLPGTSGGPSTDTQYF
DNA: TGTGCCAGCAGCCGTCTACCTGGGACTAGCGGGGGCCCGAGCACAGATACGCAGTATTTT

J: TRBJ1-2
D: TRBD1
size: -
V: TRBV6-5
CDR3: CASSSLGTGYGYTF
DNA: TGTGCCAGCAGTTCCTTAGGGACAGGCTATGGCTACACCTTC

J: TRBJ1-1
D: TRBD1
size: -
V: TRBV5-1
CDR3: CASSFFANHRGTEAFF
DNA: TGCGCCAGCAGCTTCTTCGCTAACCACAGGGGCACTGAAGCTTTCTTT

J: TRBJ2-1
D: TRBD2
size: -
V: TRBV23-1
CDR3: CASSQVSGGHYNEQFF
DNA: TGCGCCAGCAGTCAAGTTTCGGGAGGTCACTACAATGAGCAGTTCTTC

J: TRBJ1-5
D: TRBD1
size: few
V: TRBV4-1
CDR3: CASSPTLTGVRQPQHF
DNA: TGCGCCAGCAGCCCCACCTTAACAGGGGTTCGTCAGCCCCAGCATTTT

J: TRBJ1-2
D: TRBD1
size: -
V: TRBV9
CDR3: CASSSTGTGEIYGYTF
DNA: TGTGCCAGCAGCTCAACCGGGACAGGGGAAATTTATGGCTACACCTTC

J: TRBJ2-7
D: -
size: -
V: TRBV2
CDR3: CASSGRGGEQYF
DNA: TGTGCCAGCAGTGGAAGGGGGGGCGAGCAGTACTTC

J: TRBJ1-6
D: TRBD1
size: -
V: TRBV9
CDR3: CASSLGTGAHSPLHF
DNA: TGTGCCAGCAGCCTGGGGACAGGGGCGCATTCACCCCTCCACTTT

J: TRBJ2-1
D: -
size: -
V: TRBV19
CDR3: CASSMYSGVTNEQFF
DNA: TGTGCCAGTAGTATGTATAGCGGAGTAACGAATGAGCAGTTCTTC

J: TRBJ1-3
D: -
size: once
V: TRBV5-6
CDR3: CASSLAGGAGNTIYF
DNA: TGTGCCAGCAGCTTGGCCGGGGGGGCTGGAAACACCATATATTTT

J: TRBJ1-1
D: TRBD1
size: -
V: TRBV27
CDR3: CASSRTGYGTEAFF
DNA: TGTGCCAGCAGCCGGACAGGGTACGGCACTGAAGCTTTCTTT

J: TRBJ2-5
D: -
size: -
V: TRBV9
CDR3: CASSSRETQYF
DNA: TGTGCCAGCAGCTCGCGAGAGACCCAGTACTTC